The clone carrying this T cell receptor beta chain was seen at least ten times. This specimen belongs to a study of T cells after posttransplantation cyclophosphamide. Using immunoSEQ multiplex PCR, the repertoire was profiled, and TCRdb retains in-frame clones only, with some absent. The record shows roughly 45,000 clones for this sample, with no singletons present. Germline values: CDR1 SQVTM, CDR2 ANQGSEA. The CDR3 has 13 residues. V gave up 6 bases and J gave up 4 bases, with 13 bases separating them. The TCR originated in a man in his forties or fifties in good health, CMV-negative, and a related stem cell transplant donor. The chain is built from TRBV29-1 and TRBJ2-1, with D possibly being TRBD2 (5 bases). Source material: PBMCs. CDR3 region: CSVRRPGYNEQFF. The CDR3 bases are TGCAGCGTGAGGCGGCCGGGATACAATGAGCAGTTCTTC.